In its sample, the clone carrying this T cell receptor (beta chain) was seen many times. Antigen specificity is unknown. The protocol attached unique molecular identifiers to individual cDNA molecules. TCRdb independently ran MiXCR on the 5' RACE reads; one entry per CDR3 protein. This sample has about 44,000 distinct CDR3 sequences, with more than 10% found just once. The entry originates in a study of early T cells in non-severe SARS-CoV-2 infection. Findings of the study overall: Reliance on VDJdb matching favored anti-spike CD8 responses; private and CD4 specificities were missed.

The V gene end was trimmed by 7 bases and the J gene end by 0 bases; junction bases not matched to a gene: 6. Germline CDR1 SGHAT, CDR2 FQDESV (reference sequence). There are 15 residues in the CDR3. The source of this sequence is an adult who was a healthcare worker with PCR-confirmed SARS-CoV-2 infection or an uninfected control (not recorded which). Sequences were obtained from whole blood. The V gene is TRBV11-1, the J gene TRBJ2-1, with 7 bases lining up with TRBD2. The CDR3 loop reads CASKLGGSSYNEQFF. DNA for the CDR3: TGTGCCAGCAAGTTGGGCGGGAGCTCCTACAATGAGCAGTTCTTC.